Following are 28 T cell receptor beta chains from one sample sequenced in a study of blood T cell repertoires in COVID-19. Clones were sequenced by immunoSEQ multiplex PCR, and TCRdb holds only the in-frame ones, with some missing. The sample contains 360,000 or so clones, roughly 87% of which appear only once. Sequences were obtained from PBMCs or T cells enriched from blood (not recorded which). These receptors were collected from a woman in her twenties or thirties who had recovered from COVID-19.

The chain employs TRBV6-1 and TRBJ2-7; D not certain. CDR1 is MNHNS, CDR2 SASEGT, per germline. The CDR3 runs 13 residues. Trimming took 2 bases from V and 2 from J, leaving 7 bases between them. CDR3 nucleotide sequence: TGTGCCAGCAGTGAACCCTATACCTACGAGCAGTACTTC. It specifies CASSEPYTYEQYF.

The chain joins TRBV3-1 (or the pseudogene TRBV3-2) to TRBJ1-4; 8 positions match TRBD1. The V and J ends lost 4 bases and 7 bases, in that order; junction bases with no gene match: 11. This CDR3 spans 16 amino acids. Germline V gene sequence: CDR1 LGHDT, CDR2 YNNKEL (reference sequence). The DNA for the CDR3 is TGTGCCAGCAGCCTCTCAGGACAGGGCGAAATTGAAAAACTGTTTTTT. Translated, it gives CASSLSGQGEIEKLFF.

The chain is built from TRBV10-3 and TRBJ1-1; unclear D gene. Germline CDR1 is ENHRY and CDR2 is SYGVKD. The V gene lost 0 bases and the J gene lost 4 bases, with 9 bases spanning the gap. This CDR3 has 14 residues. The CDR3, as DNA: TGTGCCATCAGTGAGTCGACGTGGAGCACTGAAGCTTTCTTT. The encoded protein is CAISESTWSTEAFF.

The DNA for the CDR3 is TGTGCCACTGGACTCGACCGAGGCTACACCTTC. Its translation is CATGLDRGYTF. V and J are TRBV28 and TRBJ1-2; unclear D gene. The CDR3 is made up of 11 amino acids. Germline CDR1 reads MDHEN; CDR2 reads SYDVKM. V lost 10 bases and J 8 bases, leaving 14 bases between the germline ends.

The chain uses TRBV29-1 and TRBJ2-5, with TRBD2 identical over 8 bases. V trimming: 4 bases; J trimming: 3 bases; junction bases outside the gene matches: 4. The CDR3 length is 13 residues. Germline loops: CDR1 SQVTM, CDR2 ANQGSEA. The CDR3 coding sequence is TGCAGCGTTGGACGGGGGGGGGAAGAGACCCAGTACTTC. It encodes CSVGRGGEETQYF.

The chain links TRBV4-1 to TRBJ1-2; 8 bases match TRBD1. V lost 0 bases, J lost 7 bases, and 7 bases stayed unmatched. Germline V gene sequence: CDR1 MGHRA, CDR2 YSYEKL. CDR3 length equals 15 residues. The CDR3 spells CASSQDRQGAGGYTF. The CDR3 DNA follows: TGCGCCAGCAGCCAAGATCGCCAGGGGGCGGGTGGCTACACCTTC.

The chain employs TRBV6-5 and TRBJ2-5; 10 nucleotides match TRBD1. The V gene end was trimmed by 7 bases and the J gene end by 3 bases; junction bases not matched to a gene: 8. The CDR3 runs 15 residues. CDR1 and CDR2 (germline): MNHEY, SVGAGI. The CDR3 reads CASTDPGTGEETQYF. CDR3 in DNA: TGTGCCAGCACCGACCCCGGGACAGGGGAAGAGACCCAGTACTTC.

The V and J genes are TRBV6-5 and TRBJ2-3, with D possibly matching TRBD2 (5 bases). From germline, CDR1 is MNHEY and CDR2 SVGAGI. CDR3 length equals 15 residues. Trimming stripped 4 bases from V and 1 base from J, with 12 bases between. CDR3 sequence: CASSSPRRGTDTQYF. CDR3 DNA: TGTGCCAGCAGTTCTCCGAGGCGGGGCACAGATACGCAGTATTTT.

The V call is TRBV19, the J call TRBJ2-7, with 7 bases identical to TRBD2. J lost 2 bases, V lost 6 bases, and 19 bases had no gene match. The length of the CDR3 is 18 residues. Germline values: CDR1 LNHDA, CDR2 SQIVND (reference sequence). The CDR3 coding sequence is TGTGCCAGTAGCATCCGTTTGTTCGCGGGAGATCTAACCTACGAGCAGTACTTC. Its protein product is CASSIRLFAGDLTYEQYF.

The chain has TRBV19 and TRBJ1-2, with 7 positions matching TRBD1. Germline CDR1 LNHDA, CDR2 SQIVND (reference sequence). This CDR3 has 14 amino acids. After removal of 7 bases from V and 2 bases from J, the junction contained 7 bases not matched to a gene. DNA of the CDR3: TGTGCCAGTAACCACCGGGACAGAAACTATGGCTACACCTTC. Encoded protein: CASNHRDRNYGYTF. Based on the CDR3 plus reference TRBV19 and TRBJ1-2, the full variable domain is DGGITQSPKYLFRKEGQNVTLSCEQNLNHDAMYWYRQDPGQGLRLIYYSQIVNDFQKGDIAEGYSVSREKKESFPLTVTSAQKNPTAFYLCASNHRDRNYGYTFGSGTRLTVV.

The rearrangement joins TRBV6-5 to TRBJ1-5; no definite D call. Germline V CDR1 and CDR2: MNHEY, SVGAGI. This CDR3 is built from 15 residues. V lost 0 bases and J lost 4, with 10 bases in between. In nucleotides, the CDR3 is TGTGCCAGCAGTTACTCGATTCGGGTAAATCAGCCCCAGCATTTT. Its protein is CASSYSIRVNQPQHF.

This rearrangement joins TRBV5-6 to TRBJ2-3, with unresolved D. V was trimmed by 0 bases and J by 1 base, leaving 15 bases between them. Per germline, CDR1 SGHDT and CDR2 YYEEEE. The CDR3 consists of 17 residues. CDR3 sequence reads: CASSLVGAQRGTDTQYF. CDR3 DNA sequence: TGTGCCAGCAGCTTGGTCGGAGCACAACGTGGCACAGATACGCAGTATTTT.

CDR3 bases: TGTGCCAGCAGTGCATGGGACAGAACTGCAACTAATGAAAAACTGTTTTTT. Protein product: CASSAWDRTATNEKLFF. V and J are TRBV2 and TRBJ1-4; TRBD1 matches 7 bases. This CDR3 has 17 residues. Germline CDR1 reads SNHLY; CDR2 reads FYNNEI. V dropped 4 bases and J dropped 0; count of bases not matched to a gene: 8.

The CDR3 reads CASMRENTGELFF. CDR3 DNA sequence: TGTGCCAGCATGAGGGAGAACACCGGGGAGCTGTTTTTT. V usage is TRBV28 and J usage is TRBJ2-2; D might be TRBD2 (5 bases). The V end was cut by 7 bases, the J end by 1 base, with 7 bases between. The CDR3 length is 13 residues. The V gene's germline CDR1 is MDHEN and CDR2 SYDVKM. Full variable domain (remainder filled in from reference TRBV28 and TRBJ2-2): DVKVTQSSRYLVKRTGEKVFLECVQDMDHENMFWYRQDPGLGLRLIYFSYDVKMKEKGDIPEGYSVSREKKERFSLILESASTNQTSMYLCASMRENTGELFFGEGSRLTVL.

The chain employs TRBV13 and TRBJ2-7; maybe TRBD2 (6 bases). The V and J ends lost 8 bases and 6 bases respectively, with 14 bases between them. Germline CDR1 is PRHDT and CDR2 is FYEKMQ (reference sequence). There are 12 residues in the CDR3. CDR3: CASGRGVSEQYF. CDR3 nucleotide sequence: TGTGCCAGCGGGCGGGGAGTCTCCGAGCAGTACTTC.

The genes are TRBV18 and TRBJ1-1; maybe TRBD1 (5 bases). Germline CDR1 and CDR2: KGHSH and LQKENI. The V end was cut by 5 bases, the J end by 1 base, with 8 bases between. The CDR3 consists of 13 residues. The CDR3 loop is CASSEDRNTEAFF. The CDR3 nucleotides are TGTGCCAGCTCAGAAGACAGGAACACTGAAGCTTTCTTT.

V gene TRBV12-3 or TRBV12-4 combines with J gene TRBJ1-5; 8 nucleotides match TRBD1. This CDR3 contains 13 residues. With V trimmed by 5 bases and J by 9 bases, 6 bases remained unmatched. CDR3 sequence (DNA): TGTGCCAGCAGTGGAGGACAGGGAAGGCCCCAGCATTTT. Its protein product is CASSGGQGRPQHF.

The chain recombines TRBV7-9 with TRBJ1-1, with D unclear. Germline loops: CDR1 SEHNR, CDR2 FQNEAQ (reference sequence). The V and J ends lost 1 base and 1 base respectively, with 7 bases between them. This CDR3 region has 14 residues. The CDR3 DNA is TGTGCCAGCAGCTTAGTGGCGGGGAACACTGAAGCTTTCTTT. It is translated as CASSLVAGNTEAFF.

For the CDR3, the DNA is TGTGCCAGCACCTGGGACAAATACAATGAGCAGTTCTTC. Translating it yields CASTWDKYNEQFF. The V gene is TRBV6-5, the J gene TRBJ2-1, with D possibly TRBD1 on 6 matching bases. CDR3 size: 13 residues. The ends were cut back, 7 bases at V and 4 bases at J, with 11 bases in the middle. Germline V gene data show CDR1 as MNHEY and CDR2 as SVGAGI.

The rearrangement uses TRBV18 and TRBJ1-3, with 8 positions matching TRBD1. Losses at the gene ends were 2 bases for V and 0 bases for J; bases not matched to a gene: 0. This CDR3 has 15 residues. The germline V gene has CDR1 KGHSH and CDR2 LQKENI. CDR3 DNA: TGTGCCAGCTCACCAGACAGGGGCTCTGGAAACACCATATATTTT. Its translation: CASSPDRGSGNTIYF. Based on the CDR3 plus reference TRBV18 and TRBJ1-3, the full variable domain is NAGVMQNPRHLVRRRGQEARLRCSPMKGHSHVYWYRQLPEEGLKFMVYLQKENIIDESGMPKERFSAEFPKEGPSILRIQQVVRGDSAAYFCASSPDRGSGNTIYFGEGSWLTVV.

This clone was seen just once. The chain joins TRBV7-8 to TRBJ2-7, with a possible D match to TRBD1 (6 bases). The CDR3 spans 13 residues. Between the trimmed V and J ends, which lost 1 base and 3 bases, there was a span of 7 bases. Germline loops: CDR1 SGHVS, CDR2 FQNEAQ. The CDR3 loop reads CASSLEQGYEQYF. In DNA, the CDR3 is TGTGCCAGCAGCTTAGAACAGGGCTACGAGCAGTACTTC.

J is TRBJ1-1 and V is TRBV10-1; D is possibly TRBD1 (5 bases). The V gene lost 2 bases and the J gene lost 0 bases, with 13 bases spanning the gap. Germline lookup yields CDR1 WNHNN and CDR2 SYGVQD (reference sequence). CDR3 length: 16 residues. CDR3 loop: CASSEEWGGLNTEAFF. Here the CDR3 DNA reads TGCGCCAGCAGTGAGGAGTGGGGCGGACTGAACACTGAAGCTTTCTTT.

The J gene is TRBJ2-7, the V gene TRBV5-1; D may be TRBD1 (5 bases). V lost 4 bases, J lost 7 bases, and 12 bases lay in between. Germline V gives CDR1 SGHRS, CDR2 YFSETQ. The CDR3 length is 12 residues. DNA of the CDR3: TGCGCCAGCAGCAGTCTGGGGCTAGAGCAGTACTTC. It is translated as CASSSLGLEQYF.

CDR3 in amino acids: CASSQGTLGGDSPLHF. CDR3 bases: TGTGCCAGCAGCCAAGGGACACTCGGCGGAGATTCACCCCTCCACTTT. The chain carries TRBV7-3 and TRBJ1-6; D perhaps matches TRBD1 (6 bases). There are 16 residues in the CDR3. Trimming removed 5 bases from V and 8 bases from J, with 19 bases in between. Per germline, CDR1 SGHTA and CDR2 FQGTGA.

The rearrangement links TRBV19 to TRBJ2-1; D is possibly TRBD1 (5 bases). Germline V gene data show CDR1 as LNHDA and CDR2 as SQIVND (reference sequence). The CDR3 contains 14 residues. V was pared by 5 bases and J by 3 bases, with 11 bases between. For the CDR3, the DNA is TGTGCCAGTAGTGCTCCAGGGCTCTACAATGAGCAGTTCTTC. The encoded protein is CASSAPGLYNEQFF.

This CDR3 is CASSVEDSNYGYTF. The CDR3 region has the DNA TGTGCCAGCAGCGTAGAAGACAGTAACTATGGCTACACCTTC. The V call is TRBV9, the J call TRBJ1-2; tentatively, D is TRBD1 (5 bases). The V gene's germline CDR1 is SGDLS and CDR2 YYNGEE. Trimming took off 0 bases at V and 1 base at J, with 7 bases between the two ends. There are 14 residues in the CDR3.

The CDR3 DNA reads as TGTGCCAGCAGCTCCAGGGGCCAGACTCTGGACACCATATATTTT. It encodes CASSSRGQTLDTIYF. V gene TRBV11-2 combines with J gene TRBJ1-3, with a weak D call TRBD1 (6 bases). This CDR3 comprises 15 residues. V dropped 4 bases and J dropped 8 bases, with 18 bases sitting between them. The germline gives CDR1 SGHAT, CDR2 FQNNGV.

The chain joins TRBV5-6 to TRBJ2-3, with no clear D. V lost 4 bases to trimming and J lost 5 bases, with 5 bases between them. CDR3 length equals 11 residues. CDR1 is SGHDT, CDR2 YYEEEE, per germline. The CDR3 DNA follows: TGTGCCAGCAGCACGAGAGATACGCAGTATTTT. Residues: CASSTRDTQYF.